The following is a T cell receptor (beta chain) sequence with its context. This record belongs to a study of cytomegalovirus exposure and HLA in healthy donors. The donors belonged to the approximately 120-subject validation cohort, separate from the roughly 650-subject first cohort. Per germline, CDR1 MDHEN and CDR2 SYDVKM. V gave up 4 bases and J gave up 6 bases; unmatched junction bases: 7. The CDR3 sequence is 15 residues long. Profiling relied on immunoSEQ multiplex PCR, and the TCRdb table lists in-frame clones only, not all of them. The sample yields 250,000 to 350,000 clones, roughly 89% seen once.

The sequenced sample was PBMCs. The receptor's source is a woman aged 18-30 years in good health and CMV-seronegative. The chain combines TRBV28 with TRBJ1-2, with 11 bases aligning to TRBD1. The CDR3 is CASSSGQGARHGYTF. The CDR3 coding sequence is TGTGCCAGCAGTTCCGGACAGGGGGCTCGTCATGGCTACACCTTC.